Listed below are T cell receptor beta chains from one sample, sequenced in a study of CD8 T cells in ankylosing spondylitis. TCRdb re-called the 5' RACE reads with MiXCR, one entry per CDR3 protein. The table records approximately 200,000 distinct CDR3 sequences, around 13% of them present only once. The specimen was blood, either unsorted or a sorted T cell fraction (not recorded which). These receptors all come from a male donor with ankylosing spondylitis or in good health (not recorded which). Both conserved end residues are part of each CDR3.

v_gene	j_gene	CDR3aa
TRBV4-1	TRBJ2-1	CASSPSGSGVGNEQFF
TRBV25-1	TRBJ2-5	CASSGRETETQYF
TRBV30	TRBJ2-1	CAWSVDAGVANEQFF
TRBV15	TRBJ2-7	CATSGDRRYEQYF
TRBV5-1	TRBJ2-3	CASSLGQGLLRRSTDTQYF
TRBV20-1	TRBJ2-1	CSARPTSGQINEQFF
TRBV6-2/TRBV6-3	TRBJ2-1	CASNLRGPNYNEQFF
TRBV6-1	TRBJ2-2	CASTLELVAHTGELFF
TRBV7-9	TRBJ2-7	CASSHEGVGIEQYF
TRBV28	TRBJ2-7	CASSTGRSDEQYF
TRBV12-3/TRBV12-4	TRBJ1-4	CASSFLGSFDEKLFF
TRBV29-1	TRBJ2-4	CSVAGPLAGAAKNIQYF
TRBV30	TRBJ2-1	CAWTSGNHNEQFF
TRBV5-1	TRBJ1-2	CASSFSTEYGYTF
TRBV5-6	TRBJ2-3	CESLLGGGATKDTQYF
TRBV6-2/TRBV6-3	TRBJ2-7	CASSSSAGVVEQYF
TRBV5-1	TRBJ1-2	CASSLEQGVFGYTF
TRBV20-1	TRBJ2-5	CSAREGRRAETQYF
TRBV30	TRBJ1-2	CACPGHRIYGYTF
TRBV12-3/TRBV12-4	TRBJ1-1	CASSFVGLRDTEAFF
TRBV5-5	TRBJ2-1	CASSFPGPNNEQFF
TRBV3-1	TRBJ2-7	CASSPLGLAGGIFSYEQYF
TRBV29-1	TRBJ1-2	CSVAGRDSYGYTF
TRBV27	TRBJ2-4	CASSSPVGQNLGIQYF
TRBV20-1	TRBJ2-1	CSAGSIPSSYNEQFF
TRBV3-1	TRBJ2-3	CASSQGTTLTDTQYF
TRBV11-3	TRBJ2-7	CASSAETGLVDEQYF
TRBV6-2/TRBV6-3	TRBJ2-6	CASSYLPVPRANVLTF
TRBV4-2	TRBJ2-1	CASSQGLFYNEQFF
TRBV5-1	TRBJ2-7	CASSHGREATYEQYF
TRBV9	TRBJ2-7	CASSAEGRPYEQYF
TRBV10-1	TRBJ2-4	CASSESSGVGNIQYF
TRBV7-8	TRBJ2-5	CASSLAVRGETQYF
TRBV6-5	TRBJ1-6	CASSYSWSALISPLHF
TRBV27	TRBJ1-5	CASSLYSGNQPQHF
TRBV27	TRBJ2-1	CASSLETFGNEQFF
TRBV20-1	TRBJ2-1	CSARMIAGGLYNEQFF
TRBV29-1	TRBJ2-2	CSVEEGRTSNTGELFF
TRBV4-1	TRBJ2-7	CASSQDGTGVEQYF
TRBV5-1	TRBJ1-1	CASSFSGSEAFF
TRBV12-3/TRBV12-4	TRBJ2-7	CASSLGGPLLGEYF
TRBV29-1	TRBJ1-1	CSVETGGGTEAFF
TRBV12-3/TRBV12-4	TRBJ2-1	CASRSPGRGNEQFF
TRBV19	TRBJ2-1	CASSSGGGSGAYNEQFF
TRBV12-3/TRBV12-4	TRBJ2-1	CASSSTSGRTYNEQFF
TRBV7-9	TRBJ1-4	CASRTGAGEKLFF
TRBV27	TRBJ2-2	CASRLAGGPDGELFF
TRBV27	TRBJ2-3	CASRPDSLSDTQYF
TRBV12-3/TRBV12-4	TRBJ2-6	CASSPDNGANVLTF
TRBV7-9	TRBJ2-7	CASSPGPSPTYEQYF
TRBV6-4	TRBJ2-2	CASSATNTGELFF
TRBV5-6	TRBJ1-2	CASSLGGTGGGYTF
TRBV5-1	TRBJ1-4	CASRPYRDTAEKLFF
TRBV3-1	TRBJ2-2	CASSQVRGNTGELFF